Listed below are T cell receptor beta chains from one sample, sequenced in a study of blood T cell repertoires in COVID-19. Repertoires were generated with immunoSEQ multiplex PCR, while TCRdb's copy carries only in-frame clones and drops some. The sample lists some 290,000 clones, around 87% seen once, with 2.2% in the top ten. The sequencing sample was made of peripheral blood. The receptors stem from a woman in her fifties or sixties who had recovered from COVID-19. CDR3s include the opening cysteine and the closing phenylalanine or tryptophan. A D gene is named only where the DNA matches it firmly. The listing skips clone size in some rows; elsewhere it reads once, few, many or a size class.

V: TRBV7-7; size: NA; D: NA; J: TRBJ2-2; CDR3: CASSLEGTGELFF; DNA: TGTGCTAGCAGCTTGGAGGGCACCGGGGAGCTGTTTTTT
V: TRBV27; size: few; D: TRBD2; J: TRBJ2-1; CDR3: CASSTRTSGGYNEQFF; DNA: TGTGCCAGCAGTACGAGGACTAGCGGGGGCTACAATGAGCAGTTCTTC
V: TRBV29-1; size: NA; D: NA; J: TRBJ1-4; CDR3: CSVSIGAGNEKLFF; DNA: TGCAGCGTCTCAATTGGGGCAGGGAATGAAAAACTGTTTTTT
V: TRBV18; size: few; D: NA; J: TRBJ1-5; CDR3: CASSFGLSNQPQHF; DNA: TGTGCCAGCTCCTTCGGACTTTCCAATCAGCCCCAGCATTTT
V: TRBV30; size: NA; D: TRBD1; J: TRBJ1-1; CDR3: CAWDRQGSEAFF; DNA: TGTGCCTGGGACAGACAGGGATCGGAAGCTTTCTTT
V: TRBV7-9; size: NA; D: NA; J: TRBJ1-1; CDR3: CASSPRLDIAFF; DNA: TGTGCCAGCAGCCCCCGATTGGACATCGCTTTCTTT
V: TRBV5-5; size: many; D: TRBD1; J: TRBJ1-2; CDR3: CASSPILLDRVRDYGYTF; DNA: TGTGCCAGCAGCCCGATCCTATTAGACAGGGTCAGGGACTATGGCTACACCTTC
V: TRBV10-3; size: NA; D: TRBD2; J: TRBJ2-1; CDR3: CAISPGTSGRGSYNEQFF; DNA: TGTGCCATCAGTCCTGGGACTAGCGGGAGAGGCTCCTACAATGAGCAGTTCTTC
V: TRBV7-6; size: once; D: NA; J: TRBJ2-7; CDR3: CASSLGQGGIYEQYF; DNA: TGTGCCAGCAGCCTCGGGCAGGGTGGGATATACGAGCAGTACTTC
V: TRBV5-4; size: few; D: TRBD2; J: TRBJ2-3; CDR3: CASSLGLAGLTDTQYF; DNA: TGTGCCAGCAGCTTGGGACTAGCGGGACTCACAGATACGCAGTATTTT